The source of this T cell receptor beta chain is a study of identical twins. Findings and caveats of the study: Analyses of zero insertions could, in part, be confounded by invariant MAIT and iNKT cells.

Remarks on this clonotype: Its antigen is not known.

Template switching added a universal primer site, and cDNA bore unique molecular identifiers. MiXCR, run by TCRdb on the 5' RACE reads, gives a single entry per CDR3 protein. The sample carries roughly 700,000 distinct CDR3 sequences, 8.6% recorded once. V dropped 8 bases and J dropped 2 bases, with 11 bases sitting between them. The length of the CDR3 is 13 residues. Germline values: CDR1 SNHLY, CDR2 FYNNEI. The data were also submitted as part of a second study, on yellow fever vaccine responses in identical twins.

This TCR came from a woman aged 18-30 years in good health. Input material: PBMCs. The chain couples TRBV2 to TRBJ2-3, with D hard to call. CDR3 in amino acids: CASGLSFTDTQYF. CDR3 DNA: TGTGCCAGCGGTCTGTCCTTCACAGATACGCAGTATTTT.